Here is one T cell receptor (beta chain) with its context. Its antigen is as yet unknown. The data are from a study of T-cell memory formation after mild COVID-19. Germline V gene sequence: CDR1 MNHNS, CDR2 SASEGT. CDR3 length: 15 residues. V was clipped by 3 bases and J by 3 bases, with 14 bases between them. TCRdb reprocessed the 5' RACE reads with MiXCR, giving one entry per CDR3 protein. The sample holds approximately 570,000 distinct CDR3 sequences, roughly 18% seen once. Study-level findings and limits: A second wave expanding day 15 to 37 was CD4+-biased; contracting clones were balanced. Among CD4+ contracting clones, most were CM and EM, and CD8+ ones EMRA.

What was sequenced was PBMCs or a T cell subset sorted from them (not recorded which). The rearrangement uses TRBV6-1 and TRBJ1-1, with TRBD1 as a possible D gene (5 bases). This receptor was taken from an adult woman who had mild COVID-19 (a few samples of this study predate the infection). Cell type and time point are not known. CDR3 bases: TGTGCCAGCAGTGAGGCGGGGTTAGGGGACACTGAAGCTTTCTTT. Encoded protein: CASSEAGLGDTEAFF.